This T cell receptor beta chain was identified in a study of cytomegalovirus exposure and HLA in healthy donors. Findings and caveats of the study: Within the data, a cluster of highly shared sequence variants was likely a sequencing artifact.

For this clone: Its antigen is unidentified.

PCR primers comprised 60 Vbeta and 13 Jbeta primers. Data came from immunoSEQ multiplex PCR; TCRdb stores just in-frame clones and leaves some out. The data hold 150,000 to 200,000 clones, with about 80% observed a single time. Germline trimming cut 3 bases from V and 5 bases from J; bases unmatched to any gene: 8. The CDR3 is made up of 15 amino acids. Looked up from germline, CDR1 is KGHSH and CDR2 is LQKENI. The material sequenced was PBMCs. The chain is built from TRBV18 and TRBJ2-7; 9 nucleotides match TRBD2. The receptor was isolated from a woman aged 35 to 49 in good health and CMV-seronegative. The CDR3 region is CASSPGSGRSDEQYF. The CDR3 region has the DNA TGTGCCAGCTCACCGGGTAGCGGGAGATCTGACGAGCAGTACTTC.